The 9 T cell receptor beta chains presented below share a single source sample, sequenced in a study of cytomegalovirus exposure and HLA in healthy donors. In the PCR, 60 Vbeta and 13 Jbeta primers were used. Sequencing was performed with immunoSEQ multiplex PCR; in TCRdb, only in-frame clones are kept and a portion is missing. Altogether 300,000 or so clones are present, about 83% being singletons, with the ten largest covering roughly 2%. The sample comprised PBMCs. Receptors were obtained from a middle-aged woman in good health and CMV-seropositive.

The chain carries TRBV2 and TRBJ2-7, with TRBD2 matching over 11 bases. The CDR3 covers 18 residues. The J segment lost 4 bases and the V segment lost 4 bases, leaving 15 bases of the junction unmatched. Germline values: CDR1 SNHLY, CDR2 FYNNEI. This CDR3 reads CASSVEPSLAGGRYEQYF. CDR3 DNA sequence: TGTGCCAGCAGTGTAGAGCCCTCCCTAGCGGGAGGAAGGTACGAGCAGTACTTC.

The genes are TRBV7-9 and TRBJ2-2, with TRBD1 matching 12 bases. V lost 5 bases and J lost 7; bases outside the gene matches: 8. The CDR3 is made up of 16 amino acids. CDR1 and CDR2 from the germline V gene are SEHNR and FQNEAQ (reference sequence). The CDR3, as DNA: TGTGCCAGCAGCATCGGGACAGGGGGCAGTGGCGGGGAGCTGTTTTTT. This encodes CASSIGTGGSGGELFF.

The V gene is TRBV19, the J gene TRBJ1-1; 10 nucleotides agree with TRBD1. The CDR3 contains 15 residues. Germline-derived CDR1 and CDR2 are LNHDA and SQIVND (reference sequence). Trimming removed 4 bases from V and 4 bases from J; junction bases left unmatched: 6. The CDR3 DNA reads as TGTGCCAGTAGTAGCGGACAGGGGGGACCCACTGAAGCTTTCTTT. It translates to CASSSGQGGPTEAFF. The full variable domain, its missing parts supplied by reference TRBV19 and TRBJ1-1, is DGGITQSPKYLFRKEGQNVTLSCEQNLNHDAMYWYRQDPGQGLRLIYYSQIVNDFQKGDIAEGYSVSREKKESFPLTVTSAQKNPTAFYLCASSSGQGGPTEAFFGQGTRLTVV.

CDR3: CASSFYGGRGDTIYF. The CDR3 bases are TGTGCCAGCAGTTTCTATGGGGGCCGAGGCGACACCATATATTTT. The rearrangement links TRBV28 to TRBJ1-3; D is perhaps TRBD1 (6 bases). Deletions cut 3 bases from V and 8 bases from J, with 17 bases between. This CDR3 comprises 15 residues. CDR1 MDHEN and CDR2 SYDVKM come from the germline V gene. The full variable domain, with the rest looked up from reference TRBV28 and TRBJ1-3, is DVKVTQSSRYLVKRTGEKVFLECVQDMDHENMFWYRQDPGLGLRLIYFSYDVKMKEKGDIPEGYSVSREKKERFSLILESASTNQTSMYLCASSFYGGRGDTIYFGEGSWLTVV.

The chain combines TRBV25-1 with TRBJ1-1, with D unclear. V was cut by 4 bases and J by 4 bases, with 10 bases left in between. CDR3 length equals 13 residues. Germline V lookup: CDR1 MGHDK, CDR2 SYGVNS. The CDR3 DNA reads TGTGCCAGCAGTGCCCTCAGAGGCACTGAAGCTTTCTTT. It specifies CASSALRGTEAFF.

The DNA for the CDR3 is TGTGCCAGCAGAATAAGCGGATCCTACGAGCAGTACTTC. This translates into CASRISGSYEQYF. This chain links TRBV6-6 with TRBJ2-7, with D possibly matching TRBD2 (5 bases). V lost 6 bases, J lost 1 base, and 10 bases lay in between. CDR3 length: 13 residues. Germline values: CDR1 MNHNY, CDR2 SVGAGI (reference sequence).

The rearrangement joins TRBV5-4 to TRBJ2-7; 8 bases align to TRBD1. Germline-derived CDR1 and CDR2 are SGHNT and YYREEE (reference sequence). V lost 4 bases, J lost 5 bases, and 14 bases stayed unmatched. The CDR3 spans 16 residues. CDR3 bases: TGTGCCAGCAGCATTGGACAGGGCACTTTTATCGACGAGCAGTACTTC. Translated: CASSIGQGTFIDEQYF.

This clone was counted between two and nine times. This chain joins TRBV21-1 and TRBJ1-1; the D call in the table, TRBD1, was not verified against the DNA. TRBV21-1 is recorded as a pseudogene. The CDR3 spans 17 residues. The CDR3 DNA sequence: TGTGCCAGCAGAAACATCAGACAGGGGCCGCAGAACACTGAAGCTTTCTTT. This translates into CASRNIRQGPQNTEAFF.

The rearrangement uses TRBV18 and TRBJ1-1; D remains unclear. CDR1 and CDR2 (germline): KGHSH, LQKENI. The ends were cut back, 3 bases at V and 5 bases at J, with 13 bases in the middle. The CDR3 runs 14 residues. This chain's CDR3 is CASSPADEGTEAFF. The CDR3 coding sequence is TGTGCCAGCTCACCCGCTGACGAGGGAACTGAAGCTTTCTTT.